Detailed here is one T cell receptor beta chain. The ends were cut back, 8 bases at V and 2 bases at J, with 10 bases in the middle. The CDR3 loop spans 12 amino acids. Germline loops: CDR1 SGDLS, CDR2 YYNGEE. This sample stems from a study of blood T cell repertoires in COVID-19. At the level of the study: Samples of COVID-19 (acute and convalescent) were obtained from the United States, Italy and Spain.

TCRdb keeps only in-frame clones here, not all; method: immunoSEQ multiplex PCR. The data hold 200,000 to 250,000 clones, with around 86% observed a single time. Grouping used clinical history reported by participants in a survey and questionnaire. This sequence was found in a woman in her forties with acute COVID-19. What was sequenced was PBMCs or T cells enriched from blood (not recorded which). V gene TRBV9 combines with J gene TRBJ1-2; D remains unclear. The CDR3 DNA is TGTGCCAGTAGTACGGGGAACTATGGCTACACCTTC. Protein sequence: CASSTGNYGYTF. The variable domain in full, completed from reference TRBV9 and TRBJ1-2, reads DSGVTQTPKHLITATGQRVTLRCSPRSGDLSVYWYQQSLDQGLQFLIQYYNGEERAKGNILERFSAQQFPDLHSELNLSSLELGDSALYFCASSTGNYGYTFGSGTRLTVV.